This T cell receptor (beta chain) comes out of a study of cytomegalovirus exposure and HLA in healthy donors. V was cut by 4 bases and J by 0 bases, with 4 bases left in between. The CDR3 extends over 12 amino acids. CDR1 SGDLS and CDR2 YYNGEE come from the germline V gene. This PCR relied on a set of 60 Vbeta primers and 13 Jbeta primers. Repertoires were generated with immunoSEQ multiplex PCR, while TCRdb's copy carries only in-frame clones and drops some. The sample contains about 180,000 clones, roughly 85% of which appear only once. The V and J genes are TRBV9 and TRBJ1-1; no reliable D call. The sample taken for sequencing was PBMCs. This clonotype was sampled from a man in his forties or fifties in good health and CMV-seropositive. The DNA of the CDR3 is TGTGCCAGCAGCCCCATGAACACTGAAGCTTTCTTT. This codes for CASSPMNTEAFF. Combining the CDR3 with reference TRBV9 and TRBJ1-1 gives the whole variable domain DSGVTQTPKHLITATGQRVTLRCSPRSGDLSVYWYQQSLDQGLQFLIQYYNGEERAKGNILERFSAQQFPDLHSELNLSSLELGDSALYFCASSPMNTEAFFGQGTRLTVV.